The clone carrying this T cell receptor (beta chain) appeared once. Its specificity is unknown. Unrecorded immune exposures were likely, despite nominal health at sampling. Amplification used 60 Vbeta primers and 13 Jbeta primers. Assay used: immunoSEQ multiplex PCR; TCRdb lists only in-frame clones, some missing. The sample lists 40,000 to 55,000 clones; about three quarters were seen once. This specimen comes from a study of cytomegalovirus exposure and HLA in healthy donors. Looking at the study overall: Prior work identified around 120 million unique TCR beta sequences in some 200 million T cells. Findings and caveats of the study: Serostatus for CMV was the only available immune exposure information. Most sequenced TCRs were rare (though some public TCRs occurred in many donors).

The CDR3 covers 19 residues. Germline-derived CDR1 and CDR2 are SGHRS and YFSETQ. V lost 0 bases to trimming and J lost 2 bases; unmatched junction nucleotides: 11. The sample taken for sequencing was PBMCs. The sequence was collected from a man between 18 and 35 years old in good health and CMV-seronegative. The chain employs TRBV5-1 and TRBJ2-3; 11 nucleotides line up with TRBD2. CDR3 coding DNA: TGCGCCAGCAGCTTGGGAGATCTAGGGACTAGCGGAAACACAGATACGCAGTATTTT. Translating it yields CASSLGDLGTSGNTDTQYF. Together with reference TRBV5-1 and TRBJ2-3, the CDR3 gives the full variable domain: KAGVTQTPRYLIKTRGQQVTLSCSPISGHRSVSWYQQTPGQGLQFLFEYFSETQRNKGNFPGRFSGRQFSNSRSEMNVSTLELGDSALYLCASSLGDLGTSGNTDTQYFGPGTRLTVL.